These T cell receptor beta chains were read from a single sample in a study of early T cells in non-severe SARS-CoV-2 infection. In TCRdb, the 5' RACE reads were re-called with MiXCR into one record per CDR3 protein. The sample has some 54,000 distinct CDR3 sequences, more than 8.5% seen once. The specimen sequenced was whole blood. These receptors were obtained from an adult who was a healthcare worker with PCR-confirmed SARS-CoV-2 infection or an uninfected control (not recorded which). Each CDR3 is given with its conserved first and last residue. Fields, in order: CDR3 length, V gene, clone size, D gene, J gene, CDR3 DNA, CDR3 protein. A D gene is named only where the DNA matches it firmly. The size field is filled for only some rows; it gives once, few, many or a size class.

>14|TRBV6-5|few|TRBD1|TRBJ1-5
TGTGCCAGCAGTCACAGGGGAGGCAATCAGCCCCAGCATTTT
CASSHRGGNQPQHF
>17|TRBV7-9|few|.|TRBJ2-2
TGTGCCAGCAGCCCCGTAGGCGCGATACCGAACACCGGGGAGCTGTTTTTT
CASSPVGAIPNTGELFF
>13|TRBV29-1|medium-sized|TRBD1|TRBJ2-7
TGCAGCGTTGAGCCGACAGGGTCCTACGAGCAGTACTTC
CSVEPTGSYEQYF
>14|TRBV2|.|TRBD2|TRBJ2-7
TGTGCCAGCATCCCCCCTAGCGGGAGGAATGAGCAGTACTTC
CASIPPSGRNEQYF
>13|TRBV20-1|once|.|TRBJ2-3
TGCAGTGCCCCGCGGGTTAGCACAGATACGCAGTATTTT
CSAPRVSTDTQYF
>16|TRBV20-1|many|.|TRBJ1-5
TGCAGTGCTAGAGAAATGACAGGCTGGAGCAATCAGCCCCAGCATTTT
CSAREMTGWSNQPQHF
>14|TRBV5-1|many|.|TRBJ1-6
TGCGCCAGCAGCTTGGAAGGGGGTAGCTCACCCCTCCACTTT
CASSLEGGSSPLHF
>17|TRBV7-2|many|TRBD2|TRBJ2-2
TGTGCCAGCAGCTCGTTGTTGTTAGCGGGAGCCTCCGGGGAGCTGTTTTTT
CASSSLLLAGASGELFF
>14|TRBV6-5|many|TRBD2|TRBJ2-7
TGTGCCAGCAGTCCAGGGGCGGGAGGAGCCGAGCAGTACTTC
CASSPGAGGAEQYF
>14|TRBV13|many|TRBD2|TRBJ2-7
TGTGCCAGCAGCGCCGGGACTAGCATCGCCGAGCAGTACTTC
CASSAGTSIAEQYF
>14|TRBV18|many|.|TRBJ1-1
TGTGCCAGCTCCCAGGGGAGGGGGAACACTGAAGCTTTCTTT
CASSQGRGNTEAFF
>15|TRBV7-3|.|.|TRBJ2-1
TGTGCCAGCAGCTTAGGCATGGGGAGGCGGAATGAGCAGTTCTTC
CASSLGMGRRNEQFF
>16|TRBV11-1|many|TRBD2|TRBJ2-5
TGTGCCAGCAGCTTACGACTAGCGGGAGTGAGAGAGACCCAGTACTTC
CASSLRLAGVRETQYF
>16|TRBV6-4|.|.|TRBJ2-3
TGTGCCAGCAGTGACTCGGGCGATCTTAGCACAGATACGCAGTATTTT
CASSDSGDLSTDTQYF
>17|TRBV30|.|.|TRBJ1-5
TGTGCCTGGAGTGAGGGCCTCCGGGGGTCTAGCAATCAGCCCCAGCATTTT
CAWSEGLRGSSNQPQHF
>14|TRBV27|.|.|TRBJ2-7
TGTGCCAGCAAGATGGGGACTGGGCCATCCGAGCAGTACTTC
CASKMGTGPSEQYF
>15|TRBV30|many|.|TRBJ1-2
TGTGCCTGGAGTGTACCAGAACACCTGATCTATGGCTACACCTTC
CAWSVPEHLIYGYTF
>13|TRBV30|.|.|TRBJ1-2
TGTGCCTGGAGTGTACTGTCTCCATATGGCTACACCTTC
CAWSVLSPYGYTF